The present T cell receptor beta chain was sequenced within a study of CD8+ T cells in alopecia areata. Overall study: Patients received oral tofacitinib, 5 to 10 mg twice daily, for moderate-to-severe alopecia areata.

The germline V gene has CDR1 GTSNPN and CDR2 SVGIG (reference sequence). The CDR3 has 14 residues. V was shortened by 1 base and J by 3 bases, with 9 bases between the two germline ends. As part of sample collection, lesional scalp punch biopsies and peripheral blood were taken from alopecia areata patients. Findings and limits, study-wide: Unlike in mice, where it was clearer, TCR sharing across patients was less clear, possibly HLA-related. Greater clonality was observed in lesional scalp samples, especially alopecia totalis/universalis, versus normal scalp.

Sequencing used cDNA as its template, made by extracting RNA and reverse transcribing it. The protocol was immunoSEQ multiplex PCR, while the TCRdb copy is restricted to in-frame clones and leaves out a portion. Of over 110,000 clones listed, around 49% are singletons. About this clone itself: As yet, its antigen is unknown.

This specimen consisted of CD4+ T cells sorted from blood, obtained at week 0. The V gene is TRBV30, the J gene TRBJ1-4; D ambiguous. This clonotype was sampled from a human donor with alopecia areata. The CDR3 DNA sequence: TGTGCCTGGAGTGAAGGGAGTGCTAATGAAAAACTGTTTTTT. This translates into CAWSEGSANEKLFF.